A selection of T cell receptor beta chains follows, all from one sample in a study of shared clonotypes between healthy human individuals. The repertoire was sequenced with immunoSEQ multiplex PCR; TCRdb's copy has only in-frame clones and lacks some. The profile shows roughly 2 million clones, approximately 94% of them singletons. Sequencing was carried out using naive CD8+ T cells sorted from blood. These receptors all come from a man aged 18-30 years in good health. Both conserved end residues are part of each CDR3. The D gene is left open where the match is weak. Rows give clone size only sometimes, using once, few, many, or a class for an expanded clone.

len | j_gene | d_gene | abundance | v_gene | CDR3aa | CDR3nt
14 | TRBJ1-1 | NA | NA | TRBV6-1 | CASSEGPGPFEAFF | TGTGCCAGCAGTGAAGGCCCGGGGCCATTTGAAGCTTTCTTT
14 | TRBJ1-1 | TRBD1 | once | TRBV5-4 | CASTQGGGSTEAFF | TGTGCCAGCACCCAGGGGGGTGGGAGCACTGAAGCTTTCTTT
16 | TRBJ2-3 | TRBD2 | NA | TRBV10-3 | CAISEPLVAGDFTQYF | TGTGCCATCAGTGAACCCCTAGTAGCGGGAGACTTCACGCAGTATTTT
13 | TRBJ2-3 | NA | NA | TRBV27 | CASSPSGRDTQYF | TGTGCCAGCAGTCCATCAGGCAGAGATACGCAGTATTTT
15 | TRBJ2-2 | TRBD1 | NA | TRBV28 | CASSFWAGGTGELFF | TGTGCCAGCAGTTTTTGGGCAGGGGGCACCGGGGAGCTGTTTTTT
15 | TRBJ2-2 | TRBD1 | NA | TRBV5-6 | CASSWTGLPTGELFF | TGTGCCAGCAGCTGGACAGGGTTGCCCACCGGGGAGCTGTTTTTT
15 | TRBJ1-6 | NA | NA | TRBV6-1 | CASREGSSYNSPLHF | TGTGCCAGCAGGGAAGGGAGCTCCTATAATTCACCCCTCCACTTT
15 | TRBJ2-1 | TRBD2 | NA | TRBV6-5 | CASRLAGGSYNEQFF | TGTGCCAGCAGACTAGCGGGGGGCTCCTACAATGAGCAGTTCTTC
16 | TRBJ2-3 | NA | NA | TRBV10-1 | CASSEPGPSGPDTQYF | TGCGCCAGCAGTGAGCCGGGACCCAGCGGCCCAGATACGCAGTATTTT
16 | TRBJ2-2 | TRBD1 | NA | TRBV14 | CASSLTGGANTGELFF | TGTGCCAGCAGCCTCACAGGGGGCGCGAACACCGGGGAGCTGTTTTTT
13 | TRBJ1-1 | NA | NA | TRBV28 | CASTQVGDTEAFF | TGTGCCAGCACCCAGGTGGGGGACACTGAAGCTTTCTTT
16 | TRBJ2-5 | TRBD1 | NA | TRBV6-6 | CASSYVLTGVEETQYF | TGTGCCAGCAGTTACGTCCTAACAGGGGTTGAAGAGACCCAGTACTTC
15 | TRBJ2-1 | NA | NA | TRBV27 | CASSLGEGSYNEQFF | TGTGCCAGCAGTTTAGGGGAAGGCTCCTACAATGAGCAGTTCTTC
13 | TRBJ1-4 | NA | few | TRBV7-9 | CASSLMQGEKLFF | TGTGCCAGCAGCTTAATGCAGGGTGAAAAACTGTTTTTT
13 | TRBJ2-1 | NA | NA | TRBV27 | CASSIDSYNEQFF | TGTGCCAGCAGTATCGACAGTTACAATGAGCAGTTCTTC
16 | TRBJ2-2 | NA | NA | TRBV25-1 | CATVEEGPKNTGELFF | TGTGCCACCGTCGAGGAGGGACCGAAGAACACCGGGGAGCTGTTTTTT
14 | TRBJ2-7 | NA | NA | TRBV10-3 | CAISESRQGGEQYF | TGTGCCATCAGTGAGTCGAGGCAGGGTGGCGAGCAGTACTTC
18 | TRBJ2-3 | TRBD2 | NA | TRBV13 | CASSLGGRERPSTDTQYF | TGTGCCAGCAGCTTGGGCGGGCGGGAGCGTCCAAGCACAGATACGCAGTATTTT
14 | TRBJ2-5 | NA | NA | TRBV6-6 | CASSFSSGQETQYF | TGTGCCAGCAGTTTTTCAAGCGGACAAGAGACCCAGTACTTC
14 | TRBJ2-7 | NA | NA | TRBV13 | CASSLSGQSYEQYF | TGTGCCAGCAGCTTATCAGGCCAGTCCTACGAGCAGTACTTC
15 | TRBJ2-3 | TRBD2 | NA | TRBV5-1 | CASSFRGGSTDTQYF | TGCGCCAGCAGCTTTCGGGGGGGAAGCACAGATACGCAGTATTTT
13 | TRBJ2-2 | NA | NA | TRBV10-1 | CASSEGGTGELFF | TGCGCCAGCAGTGAAGGGGGGACCGGGGAGCTGTTTTTT
16 | TRBJ1-5 | NA | few | TRBV19 | CASTWSRGTVNQPQHF | TGTGCCAGTACGTGGTCAAGGGGGACGGTGAATCAGCCCCAGCATTTT
16 | TRBJ2-1 | TRBD2 | NA | TRBV11-1 | CASSSGLLGSYNEQFF | TGTGCCAGCAGCTCGGGACTATTAGGCTCCTACAATGAGCAGTTCTTC
15 | TRBJ2-3 | NA | few | TRBV27 | CASSITAEPTDTQYF | TGTGCCAGCAGTATAACAGCGGAACCCACAGATACGCAGTATTTT
14 | TRBJ1-5 | NA | once | TRBV4-1 | CASSQVTGNQPQHF | TGCGCCAGCAGCCAAGTTACAGGTAATCAGCCCCAGCATTTT
13 | TRBJ1-4 | NA | once | TRBV28 | CASVGAWGEKLFF | TGTGCCAGCGTAGGCGCCTGGGGGGAAAAACTGTTTTTT
15 | TRBJ1-2 | NA | NA | TRBV27 | CASSSSPGSSYGYTF | TGTGCCAGCAGTTCCTCCCCAGGGAGTTCCTATGGCTACACCTTC
15 | TRBJ1-1 | TRBD1 | NA | TRBV5-6 | CASSLWNKGAVEAFF | TGTGCCAGCAGCCTCTGGAACAAGGGGGCCGTTGAAGCTTTCTTT
14 | TRBJ2-3 | NA | NA | TRBV7-8 | CASSLGPGGDTQYF | TGTGCCAGCAGCTTAGGCCCAGGTGGGGATACGCAGTATTTT
15 | TRBJ2-7 | NA | NA | TRBV28 | CASTPGSQIPNEQYF | TGTGCCAGCACACCAGGCAGCCAAATTCCCAACGAGCAGTACTTC
13 | TRBJ1-2 | NA | NA | TRBV2 | CASSELRSEGYTF | TGTGCCAGCAGTGAATTGAGGTCGGAGGGCTACACCTTC
13 | TRBJ1-1 | NA | NA | TRBV10-3 | CAISESVNTEAFF | TGTGCCATCAGTGAGTCCGTAAACACTGAAGCTTTCTTT
14 | TRBJ2-1 | TRBD1 | NA | TRBV9 | CASSEGDRANEQFF | TGTGCCAGCAGCGAAGGGGACAGGGCAAATGAGCAGTTCTTC
14 | TRBJ2-5 | TRBD2 | NA | TRBV6-6 | CASSETSGQETQYF | TGTGCCAGCAGTGAGACTAGCGGTCAAGAGACCCAGTACTTC
13 | TRBJ2-3 | NA | NA | TRBV10-3 | CAISELLTDTQYF | TGTGCCATCAGTGAGCTCCTCACAGATACGCAGTATTTT
14 | TRBJ2-1 | NA | NA | TRBV6-1 | CASSGKTVYNEQFF | TGTGCCAGCAGTGGAAAGACGGTTTACAATGAGCAGTTCTTC
13 | TRBJ2-7 | NA | NA | TRBV15 | CATSRVSTHEQYF | TGTGCCACCAGCAGAGTCAGTACACACGAGCAGTACTTC
15 | TRBJ2-1 | TRBD2 | NA | TRBV10-1 | CASSGGLAAYNEQFF | TGCGCCAGCAGTGGAGGACTAGCGGCTTACAATGAGCAGTTCTTC
13 | TRBJ2-7 | NA | NA | TRBV6-1 | CASRHSAIDEQYF | TGTGCCAGCCGACACAGCGCTATCGACGAGCAGTACTTC
16 | TRBJ2-7 | NA | few | TRBV11-2 | CASAPGSPLALGEQYF | TGTGCCAGCGCACCAGGGAGCCCGCTAGCCCTCGGCGAGCAGTACTTC
15 | TRBJ2-1 | TRBD1 | NA | TRBV9 | CASSVEVGTGNEQFF | TGTGCCAGCAGCGTAGAGGTTGGGACAGGGAATGAGCAGTTCTTC